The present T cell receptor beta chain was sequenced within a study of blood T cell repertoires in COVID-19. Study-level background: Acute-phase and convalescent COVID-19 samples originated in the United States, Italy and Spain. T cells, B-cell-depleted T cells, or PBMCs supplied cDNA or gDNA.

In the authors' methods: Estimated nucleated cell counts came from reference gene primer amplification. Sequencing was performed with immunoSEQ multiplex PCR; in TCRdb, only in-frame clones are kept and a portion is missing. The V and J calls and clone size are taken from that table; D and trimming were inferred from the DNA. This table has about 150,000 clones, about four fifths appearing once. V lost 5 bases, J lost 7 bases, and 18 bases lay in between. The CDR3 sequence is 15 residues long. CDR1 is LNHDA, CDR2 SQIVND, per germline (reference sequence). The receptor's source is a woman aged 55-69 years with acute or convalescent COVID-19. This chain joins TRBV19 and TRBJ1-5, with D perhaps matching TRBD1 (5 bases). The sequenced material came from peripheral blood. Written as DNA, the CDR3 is TGTGCCAGTAGTGTCCTTCAAGGAGGGGTGCAGCCCCAGCATTTT. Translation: CASSVLQGGVQPQHF.